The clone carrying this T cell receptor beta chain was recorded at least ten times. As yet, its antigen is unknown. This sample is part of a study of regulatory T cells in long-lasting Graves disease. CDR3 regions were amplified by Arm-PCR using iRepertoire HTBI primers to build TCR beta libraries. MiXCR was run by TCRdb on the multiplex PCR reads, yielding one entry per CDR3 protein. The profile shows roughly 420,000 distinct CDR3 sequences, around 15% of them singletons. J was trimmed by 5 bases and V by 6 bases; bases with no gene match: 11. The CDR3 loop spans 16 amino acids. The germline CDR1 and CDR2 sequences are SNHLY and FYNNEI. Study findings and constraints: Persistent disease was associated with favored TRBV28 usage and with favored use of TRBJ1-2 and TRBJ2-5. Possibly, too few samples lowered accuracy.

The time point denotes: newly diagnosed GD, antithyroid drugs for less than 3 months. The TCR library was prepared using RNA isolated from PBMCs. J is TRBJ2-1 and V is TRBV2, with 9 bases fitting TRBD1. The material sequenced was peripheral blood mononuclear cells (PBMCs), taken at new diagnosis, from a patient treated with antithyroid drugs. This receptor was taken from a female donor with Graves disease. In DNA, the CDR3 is TGTGCCAGCAGGAACCCCGGGACAGGGAACCACAATGAGCAGTTCTTC. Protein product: CASRNPGTGNHNEQFF.